What follows are 19 T cell receptor beta chains derived from one specimen sequenced in a study of a mutant IDH1 vaccine in newly diagnosed glioma. Time point noted: baseline, week 1 (first vaccination visit). The treatment was: pre-vaccination baseline after standard-of-care therapy. Method: immunoSEQ multiplex PCR; TCRdb's copy keeps in-frame clones and lacks some. The sample shows under 35,000 clones, approximately 80% of them seen only once. The sample in question was PBMCs, obtained from a glioma patient treated with radiotherapy, temozolomide or both. These receptors came from a man aged 25-45 years with glioma.

This clone was seen a single time. The V gene is TRBV9, the J gene TRBJ2-1, with D uncertain. CDR1 and CDR2 (germline): SGDLS, YYNGEE. V dropped 2 bases and J dropped 5 bases, with 8 bases sitting between them. This CDR3 region has 13 residues. CDR3 protein: CASSVRQDNEQFF. The CDR3 nucleotides are TGTGCCAGCAGCGTTAGGCAGGACAATGAGCAGTTCTTC.

The gene calls are TRBV7-8 and TRBJ1-5, with unresolved D. Trimming shortened V by 3 bases and J by 7 bases, and 22 bases separated the two germline ends. The V gene's germline CDR1 is SGHVS and CDR2 FQNEAQ. This CDR3 is built from 17 residues. The CDR3 sequence: CASSFLRGPDLRQPQHF. In DNA, the CDR3 is TGTGCCAGCAGCTTCCTCCGGGGTCCGGATCTACGACAGCCCCAGCATTTT.

V usage is TRBV9 and J usage is TRBJ1-2; 8 bases are shared with TRBD1. The CDR3 loop spans 17 amino acids. V dropped 4 bases and J dropped 3; count of bases not matched to a gene: 14. Germline V gene sequence: CDR1 SGDLS, CDR2 YYNGEE. CDR3 loop: CASSLTPGGRSDYGYTF. The CDR3 DNA reads TGTGCCAGCAGCTTAACCCCAGGGGGCCGTTCCGACTATGGCTACACCTTC. Drawing the rest from reference TRBV9 and TRBJ1-2, the complete variable domain is DSGVTQTPKHLITATGQRVTLRCSPRSGDLSVYWYQQSLDQGLQFLIQYYNGEERAKGNILERFSAQQFPDLHSELNLSSLELGDSALYFCASSLTPGGRSDYGYTFGSGTRLTVV.

The J gene is TRBJ1-2, the V gene TRBV6-1; no reliable D call. The CDR3 consists of 12 residues. Trimming pared 5 bases from V and 3 bases from J, leaving 7 bases between. The germline CDR1 and CDR2 sequences are MNHNS and SASEGT. The CDR3 nucleotides read TGTGCCAGCAGTCTCCCCGACTATGGCTACACCTTC. Translated, it gives CASSLPDYGYTF.

The chain carries TRBV5-1 and TRBJ2-7, with 7 bases that match TRBD1. Germline values: CDR1 SGHRS, CDR2 YFSETQ. Trimming cost V 4 bases and J 1 base; bases outside gene matches: 5. This CDR3 has 14 amino acids. CDR3 in amino acids: CASSAGTASYEQYF. In DNA, the CDR3 is TGCGCCAGCAGCGCCGGGACAGCATCCTACGAGCAGTACTTC.

Only a few counts were recorded for this clone. J is TRBJ1-2 and V is TRBV7-2; 8 nucleotides agree with TRBD1. Germline V gene data show CDR1 as SGHTA and CDR2 as FQGNSA. Trimming cost V 2 bases and J 4 bases; bases outside gene matches: 6. This CDR3 contains 15 residues. Written as DNA, the CDR3 is TGTGCCAGCAGCTTAAGTCAGGACAGGGCCTATGGCTACACCTTC. Amino acids: CASSLSQDRAYGYTF.

The chain combines TRBV19 with TRBJ2-5, with D perhaps given as TRBD1 or TRBD2 (5 bases each). V lost 7 bases and J 1 base, leaving 19 bases between the germline ends. The CDR3 has 16 amino acids. Germline loops: CDR1 LNHDA, CDR2 SQIVND (reference sequence). The CDR3 DNA sequence: TGTGCCAGTATGAGGGGTATACAGTCCCCCCAAGAGACCCAGTACTTC. This gives the protein CASMRGIQSPQETQYF. Combining the CDR3 with reference TRBV19 and TRBJ2-5 gives the whole variable domain DGGITQSPKYLFRKEGQNVTLSCEQNLNHDAMYWYRQDPGQGLRLIYYSQIVNDFQKGDIAEGYSVSREKKESFPLTVTSAQKNPTAFYLCASMRGIQSPQETQYFGPGTRLLVL.

The chain carries TRBV7-9 and TRBJ1-1; D is uncertain. Deletions cut 3 bases from V and 1 base from J, with 9 bases between. There are 14 residues in the CDR3. From germline, CDR1 is SEHNR and CDR2 FQNEAQ (reference sequence). The DNA of the CDR3 is TGTGCCAGCAGCTTTAGGGCTGGGAACACTGAAGCTTTCTTT. It is translated as CASSFRAGNTEAFF.

This clone was counted between two and nine times. The CDR3 DNA is TGTGCCAGTAGTAGCGGCCCCTGGGGGAACAATGAGCAGTTCTTC. Translating it yields CASSSGPWGNNEQFF. The chain employs TRBV19 and TRBJ2-1; D possibly uses TRBD1 or TRBD2 (5 bases each). Trimming shortened V by 4 bases and J by 5 bases, and 15 bases separated the two germline ends. The CDR3 has 15 amino acids. Germline CDR1 is LNHDA and CDR2 is SQIVND (reference sequence).

The J gene is TRBJ1-5, the V gene TRBV5-8; D not resolved. The germline V gene encodes CDR1 SGHTS and CDR2 YDEGEE. Trimming left V 1 base short and J 5 bases short, with 4 bases between. This CDR3 is 12 amino acids long. The CDR3 bases are TGTGCCAGCAGCTTGACGTATCAGCCCCAGCATTTT. Its translation: CASSLTYQPQHF.

The V gene is TRBV28, the J gene TRBJ1-2; no reliable D call. Trimming cost V 5 bases and J 8 bases, with 15 bases left between them. The V gene's germline CDR1 is MDHEN and CDR2 SYDVKM. CDR3 length: 13 amino acids. The CDR3 DNA sequence: TGTGCCAGCAGTCCCGGAGGGATCCGGGGCTACACCTTC. It encodes CASSPGGIRGYTF.

This rearrangement joins TRBV27 to TRBJ1-5, with 8 bases fitting TRBD1. J gave up 15 bases and V 6 bases, and 10 bases lay outside the gene matches. The germline CDR1 and CDR2 sequences are MNHEY and SMNVEV (reference sequence). CDR3 length: 12 amino acids. CDR3 region: CASSRPGGEVHF. CDR3 in DNA: TGTGCCAGCAGCAGGCCAGGGGGCGAAGTGCATTTT.

J is TRBJ1-5 and V is TRBV30, with TRBD1 as a possible D gene (5 bases). In germline, CDR1 is GTSNPN, CDR2 SVGIG (reference sequence). The CDR3 contains 13 residues. The V end was cut by 1 base, the J end by 4 bases, with 8 bases between. CDR3 in DNA: TGTGCCTGGAGTGCGGGGGGAAATCAGCCCCAGCATTTT. It encodes CAWSAGGNQPQHF.

This rearrangement joins TRBV15 to TRBJ1-5, with a possible D match to TRBD1 (5 bases). Between the trimmed V and J ends, which lost 8 bases and 12 bases, there was a span of 14 bases. This CDR3 spans 11 amino acids. Looked up from germline, CDR1 is LNHNV and CDR2 is YYDKDF (reference sequence). The CDR3 here is CATETPGLQHF. DNA for the CDR3: TGTGCCACCGAGACCCCGGGACTCCAGCATTTT.

The rearrangement joins TRBV19 to TRBJ2-5, with 12 bases matching TRBD2. The CDR3 runs to 15 residues. The ends lost 1 base at V and 3 bases at J; junction bases unmatched: 0. Per the germline V gene, CDR1 is LNHDA and CDR2 is SQIVND (reference sequence). The CDR3 region is CASSIGLAGEETQYF. Written as DNA, the CDR3 is TGTGCCAGTAGTATAGGACTAGCGGGAGAAGAGACCCAGTACTTC. Supplemented by reference TRBV19 and TRBJ2-5, the full variable domain reads DGGITQSPKYLFRKEGQNVTLSCEQNLNHDAMYWYRQDPGQGLRLIYYSQIVNDFQKGDIAEGYSVSREKKESFPLTVTSAQKNPTAFYLCASSIGLAGEETQYFGPGTRLLVL.

The chain uses TRBV5-1 and TRBJ2-1; D not resolved. Germline values: CDR1 SGHRS, CDR2 YFSETQ. CDR3 length equals 14 residues. Trimming cost V 0 bases and J 8 bases, with 12 bases left between them. CDR3 protein: CASSLESDKDEQFF. CDR3 nucleotide sequence: TGCGCCAGCAGCTTGGAATCTGACAAGGATGAGCAGTTCTTC.

The chain links TRBV29-1 to TRBJ2-1, with no clear D. The CDR3 sequence is 14 residues long. Germline V gene data show CDR1 as SQVTM and CDR2 as ANQGSEA. V was cut by 4 bases and J by 8 bases, with 18 bases left in between. The CDR3 loop reads CSVAFGRSPHEQFF. For the CDR3, the DNA is TGCAGCGTTGCTTTCGGCAGAAGTCCCCATGAGCAGTTCTTC.

V is TRBV7-9 and J is TRBJ2-6; TRBD1 agrees at 7 bases. V lost 5 bases to trimming and J lost 9 bases; unmatched junction nucleotides: 7. CDR3 length: 14 residues. CDR1 is SEHNR and CDR2 is FQNEAQ in the germline V gene (reference sequence). CDR3 DNA sequence: TGTGCCAGCAGCCCCGGGGACAGCAACAACGTCCTGACTTTC. Its translation: CASSPGDSNNVLTF.

The chain combines TRBV6-1 with TRBJ2-7; a possible D gene is TRBD1 (6 bases). Germline V gene data show CDR1 as MNHNS and CDR2 as SASEGT. The CDR3 runs 13 residues. Between the trimmed V and J ends, which lost 6 bases and 3 bases, there was a span of 12 bases. DNA for the CDR3: TGTGCCAGCAGGGCCGGGACATTCTACGAGCAGTACTTC. This gives the protein CASRAGTFYEQYF.